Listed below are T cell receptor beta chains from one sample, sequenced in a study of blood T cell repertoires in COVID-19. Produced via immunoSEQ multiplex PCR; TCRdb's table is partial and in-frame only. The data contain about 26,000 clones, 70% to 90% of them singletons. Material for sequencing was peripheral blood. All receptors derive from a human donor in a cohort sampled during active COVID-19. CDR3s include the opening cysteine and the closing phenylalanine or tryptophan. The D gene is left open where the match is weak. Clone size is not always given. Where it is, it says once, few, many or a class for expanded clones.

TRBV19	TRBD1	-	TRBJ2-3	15	TGTGCCAGTCGTCATCGGACAGGGGCGTCGGATACGCAGTATTTT	CASRHRTGASDTQYF
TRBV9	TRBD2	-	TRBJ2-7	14	TGTGCCAGCAGCGTGTCTAGCGGATACTACGAGCAGTACTTC	CASSVSSGYYEQYF
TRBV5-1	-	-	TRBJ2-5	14	TGCGCCAGCAGCTTGGTGGCGGAGCAAGAGACCCAGTACTTC	CASSLVAEQETQYF
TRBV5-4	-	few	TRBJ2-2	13	TGTGCCAGCAGCGCAGGGAACACCGGGGAGCTGTTTTTT	CASSAGNTGELFF
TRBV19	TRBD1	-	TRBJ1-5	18	TGTGCCAGTAGTTTTGGGACAGGGGGTCTTTATAGCAATCAGCCCCAGCATTTT	CASSFGTGGLYSNQPQHF
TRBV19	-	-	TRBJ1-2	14	TGTGCCAGTAGTATACAGGCGTCCAACTATGGCTACACCTTC	CASSIQASNYGYTF
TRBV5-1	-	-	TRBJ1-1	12	TGCGCCAGCAGCTTCTCATCGACAGTATATTTCTTT	CASSFSSTVYFF
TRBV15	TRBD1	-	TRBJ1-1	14	TGTGCCACCAGCCCCCAGGGGGAGAACACTGAAGCTTTCTTT	CATSPQGENTEAFF
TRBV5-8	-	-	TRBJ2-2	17	TGTGCCAGCAACAGGGGTGTCAGCGGGAGACCCACCGGGGAGCTGTTTTTT	CASNRGVSGRPTGELFF
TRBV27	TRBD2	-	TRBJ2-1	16	TGTGCCAGCACTGGACTAGCGGGAACCAAAAACAATGAGCAGTTCTTC	CASTGLAGTKNNEQFF
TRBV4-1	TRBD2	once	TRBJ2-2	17	TGCGCCAGCAGCCACTACCCAGCGGGGAGGAGCACCGGGGAGCTGTTTTTT	CASSHYPAGRSTGELFF
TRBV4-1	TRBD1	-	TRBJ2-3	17	TGCGCCAGCAGCCAAGATGGGTGGACAGGGGGATCAGATACGCAGTATTTT	CASSQDGWTGGSDTQYF
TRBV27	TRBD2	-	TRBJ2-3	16	TGTGCCAGCACCCCCGTAAGCGGGAGTTCATCAGATACGCAGTATTTT	CASTPVSGSSSDTQYF
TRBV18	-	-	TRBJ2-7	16	TGTGCCAGCTCAGCAACCGCCCCGGGAGTTAACTACGAGCAGTACTTC	CASSATAPGVNYEQYF
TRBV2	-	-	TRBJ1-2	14	TGTGCCAGCAGTGTACGGGACAAGGGATATGGCTACACCTTC	CASSVRDKGYGYTF
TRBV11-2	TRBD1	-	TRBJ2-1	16	TGTGCCAGCAGCTTGGCGGGGGACAGGGGACACGATGAGCAGTTCTTC	CASSLAGDRGHDEQFF
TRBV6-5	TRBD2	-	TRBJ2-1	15	TGTGCCAGCAGCCCACCTAGCGGGAGGGACAATGAGCAGTTCTTC	CASSPPSGRDNEQFF
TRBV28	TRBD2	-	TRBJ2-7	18	TGTGCCAGCAGTCACGGGACTAGCGACCCATCCGCTTCCTACGAGCAGTACTTC	CASSHGTSDPSASYEQYF
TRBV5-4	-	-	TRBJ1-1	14	TGTGCCAGCAGCTTGGATAGGGAGATCACTGAAGCTTTCTTT	CASSLDREITEAFF
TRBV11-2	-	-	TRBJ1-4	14	TGTGCCAGCAGCCTACGGGGGACTAATGAAAAACTGTTTTTT	CASSLRGTNEKLFF
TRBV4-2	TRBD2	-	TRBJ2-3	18	TGTGCCAGCAGCCAAGGCCTAGCGGGAGGGCCCCACACAGATACGCAGTATTTT	CASSQGLAGGPHTDTQYF
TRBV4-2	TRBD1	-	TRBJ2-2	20	TGTGCCAGCAGCCAAGAGGGGATAGGGGGCCCACCAGAAATAAGCGGGGAGCTGTTTTTT	CASSQEGIGGPPEISGELFF
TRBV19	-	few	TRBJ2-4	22	TGTGCCACCATACCCAAACGAAGGCGGGGGCTGAGATGGGAGATAGCCAAAAACATTCAGTACTTC	CATIPKRRRGLRWEIAKNIQYF
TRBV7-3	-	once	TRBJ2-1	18	TGTGCCAGCAGCCCCATCGGCGCAAGGGGTAGCTCCTACAATGAGCAGTTCTTC	CASSPIGARGSSYNEQFF
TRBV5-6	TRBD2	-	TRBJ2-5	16	TGTGCCAGCACCGAGGAAGGAGCGGGAGGGGCTGAGACCCAGTACTTC	CASTEEGAGGAETQYF
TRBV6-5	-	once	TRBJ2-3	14	TGTGCCAGCAGTTACTCGGTCCAGGGGGATACGCAGTATTTT	CASSYSVQGDTQYF
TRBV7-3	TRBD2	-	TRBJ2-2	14	TGTGCCAGCAGCTCGGGACTAGCGACCGGGGAGCTGTTTTTT	CASSSGLATGELFF
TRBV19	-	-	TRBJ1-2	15	TGTGCCAGTAGTACCCTGGACAGACCTAACTATGGCTACACCTTC	CASSTLDRPNYGYTF
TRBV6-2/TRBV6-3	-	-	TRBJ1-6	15	TGTGCCAGCAGTTTGGGGGGATCCTATAATTCACCCCTCCACTTT	CASSLGGSYNSPLHF
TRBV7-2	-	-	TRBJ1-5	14	TGTGCCAGCAGCTTAACACAGGAAAGTCAGCCCCAGCATTTT	CASSLTQESQPQHF
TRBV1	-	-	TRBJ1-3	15	TGCACCAGCGTCAAACCACGCGACTCTGGAAACACCATATATTTT	CTSVKPRDSGNTIYF
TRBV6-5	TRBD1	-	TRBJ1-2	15	TGTGCCAGCAGTTACGGGACAGGGGGCGTATATGGCTACACCTTC	CASSYGTGGVYGYTF
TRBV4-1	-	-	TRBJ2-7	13	TGCGCCAGCAGCTCGACAGTTGCCTACGAGCAGTACTTC	CASSSTVAYEQYF
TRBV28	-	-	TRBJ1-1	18	TGTGCCAGCAGTTTATCCATCGAGGCATGGCACATGAACACTGAAGCTTTCTTT	CASSLSIEAWHMNTEAFF